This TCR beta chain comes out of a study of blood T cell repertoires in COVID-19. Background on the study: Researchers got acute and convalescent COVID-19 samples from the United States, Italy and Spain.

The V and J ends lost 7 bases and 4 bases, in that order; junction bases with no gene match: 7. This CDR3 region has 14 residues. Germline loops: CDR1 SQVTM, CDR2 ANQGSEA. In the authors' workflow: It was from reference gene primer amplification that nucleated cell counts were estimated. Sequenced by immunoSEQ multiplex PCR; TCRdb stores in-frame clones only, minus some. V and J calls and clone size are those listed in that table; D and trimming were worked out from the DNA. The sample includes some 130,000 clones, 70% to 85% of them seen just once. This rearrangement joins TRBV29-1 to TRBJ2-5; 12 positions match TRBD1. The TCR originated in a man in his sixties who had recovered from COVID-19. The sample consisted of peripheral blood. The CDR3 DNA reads TGCAGCGCAGGGGACAGGGGGCTTAGAGAGACCCAGTACTTC. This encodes CSAGDRGLRETQYF. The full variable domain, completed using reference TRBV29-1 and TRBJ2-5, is SAVISQKPSRDICQRGTSLTIQCQVDSQVTMMFWYRQQPGQSLTLIATANQGSEATYESGFVIDKFPISRPNLTFSTLTVSNMSPEDSSIYLCSAGDRGLRETQYFGPGTRLLVL.